The subject of this entry is one T cell receptor beta chain. Its antigen is unidentified. Germline V gene data show CDR1 as SEHNR and CDR2 as FQNEAQ (reference sequence). The V segment lost 2 bases and the J segment 8 bases; nucleotides outside the gene matches: 7. The CDR3 is 15 amino acids. The protocol was immunoSEQ multiplex PCR, while the TCRdb copy is restricted to in-frame clones and leaves out a portion. The sample lists more than 85,000 clones; roughly 80% were seen once. This sample was included in a study of T cell responses to AZD1222 COVID-19 vaccine. Study-wide findings and caveats: Among those given AZD1222, only five or six were seropositive at baseline. Most donors were white British, females outnumbered males, and clonal diversity was possibly underestimated. Two AZD1222 administrations were followed by greater Spike-specific TCR breadth and depth.

This TCR was recovered from an adult in good health. The input for sequencing was peripheral blood, taken on day 0 of AZD1222 vaccination. This chain connects TRBV7-9 to TRBJ2-1; TRBD2 aligns across 9 bases. CDR3 region: CASSLYAGGRDEQFF. CDR3 coding DNA: TGTGCCAGCAGCTTATATGCGGGGGGGCGAGATGAGCAGTTCTTC.